This T cell receptor (beta chain) was documented in a study of neoadjuvant anti-PD-1 for oral cavity cancer. Broader study findings: Higher pretreatment blood Treg/Th17 ratios correlated with higher pretreatment blood and lower post-treatment tumor TCRbeta clonality.

Specified time point: after neoadjuvant nivolumab, at surgical resection. Libraries were prepared by immunoSEQ multiplex PCR; TCRdb keeps only in-frame clonotypes and omits some of them. The profile shows 25,000 to 40,000 clones, almost 80% of them singletons. With respect to this clone: Its specificity is unknown.

The input for sequencing was PBMCs, taken after nivolumab (anti-PD-1) treatment. This receptor was obtained from a person aged 35-80 years with oral cavity squamous cell carcinoma.

CDR3 coding DNA: TGTGCCAGCAGTGAAAACGATTCACCCCTCCACTTT. Translated: CASSENDSPLHF. This rearrangement joins TRBV6-1 to TRBJ1-6; D ambiguous. CDR1 is MNHNS, CDR2 SASEGT, per germline. The V and J ends lost 2 bases and 8 bases respectively, with 4 bases between them. CDR3 length: 12 amino acids.